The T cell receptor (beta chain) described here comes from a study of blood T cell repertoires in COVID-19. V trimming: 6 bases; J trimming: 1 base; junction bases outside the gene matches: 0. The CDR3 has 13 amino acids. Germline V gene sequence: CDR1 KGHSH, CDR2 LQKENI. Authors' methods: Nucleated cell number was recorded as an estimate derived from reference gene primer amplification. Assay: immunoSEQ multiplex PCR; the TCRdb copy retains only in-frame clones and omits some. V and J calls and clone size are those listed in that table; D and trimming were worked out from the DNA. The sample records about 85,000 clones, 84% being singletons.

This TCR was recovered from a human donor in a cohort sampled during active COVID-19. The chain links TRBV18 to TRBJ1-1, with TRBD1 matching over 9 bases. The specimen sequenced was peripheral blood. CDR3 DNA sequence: TGTGCCAGCTCGGGACAGGGGAACACTGAAGCTTTCTTT. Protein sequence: CASSGQGNTEAFF.